These 21 T cell receptor beta chains were all obtained from the same sample, sequenced in a study of cytomegalovirus exposure and HLA in healthy donors. It was with 60 Vbeta and 13 Jbeta primers that the PCR ran. Some clones are missing from TCRdb's copy, which holds only in-frame ones; the method was immunoSEQ multiplex PCR. The sample includes 180,000 or so clones, roughly 9.4% of them seen just once. The sample consisted of PBMCs. Receptors originate from a woman aged 25 to 39 in good health and CMV-seropositive.

The rearrangement uses TRBV7-3 and TRBJ2-5; TRBD2 matches at 13 bases. Germline V gives CDR1 SGHTA, CDR2 FQGTGA. Trimming removed 5 bases from V and 5 bases from J; junction bases left unmatched: 5. The CDR3 loop spans 15 amino acids. CDR3 in amino acids: CASSPGLAGAETQYF. The CDR3 nucleotides are TGTGCCAGCAGCCCCGGACTAGCGGGAGCCGAGACCCAGTACTTC. The full variable domain, rest sourced from reference TRBV7-3 and TRBJ2-5, is GAGVSQTPSNKVTEKGKYVELRCDPISGHTALYWYRQSLGQGPEFLIYFQGTGAADDSGLPNDRFFAVRPEGSVSTLKIQRTERGDSAVYLCASSPGLAGAETQYFGPGTRLLVL.

This clone was seen a few times. V and J are TRBV4-2 and TRBJ2-3; 9 bases are a match to TRBD2. Germline lookup yields CDR1 LGHNA and CDR2 YNFKEQ. CDR3 length equals 17 residues. With V trimmed by 0 bases and J by 1 base, 5 bases remained unmatched. CDR3 sequence (DNA): TGTGCCAGCAGCCAAGATCTGGCTAGCGGGGGCACAGATACGCAGTATTTT. Translation gives CASSQDLASGGTDTQYF.

This chain connects TRBV7-6 to TRBJ2-5; the match to TRBD2 covers 11 bases. The CDR3 has 16 amino acids. CDR1 SGHVS and CDR2 FNYEAQ come from the germline V gene. With V trimmed by 3 bases and J by 4 bases, 7 bases remained unmatched. Here the CDR3 reads CASSFVSGRAAETQYF. DNA of the CDR3: TGTGCCAGCAGCTTCGTTAGCGGGAGGGCCGCAGAGACCCAGTACTTC.

This clone has a handful of counts. The chain recombines TRBV2 with TRBJ1-4; no firm D call. The length of the CDR3 is 14 residues. From germline, CDR1 is SNHLY and CDR2 FYNNEI. The ends were cut back, 6 bases at V and 1 base at J, with 9 bases in the middle. In DNA, the CDR3 is TGTGCCAGCAGAGATCGTAGAACTAATGAAAAACTGTTTTTT. This encodes CASRDRRTNEKLFF.

In its sample, this clone was seen a few times. The chain carries TRBV19 and TRBJ2-4, with 7 bases lining up with TRBD2. The J segment lost 7 bases and the V segment lost 2 bases, leaving 5 bases of the junction unmatched. This CDR3 spans 14 amino acids. Germline CDR1 and CDR2: LNHDA and SQIVND (reference sequence). DNA for the CDR3: TGTGCCAGTAGTATAAAGGGGAGGGCGAACATTCAGTACTTC. It translates to CASSIKGRANIQYF.

CDR3 protein: CASSLSPHSSYEQYF. Here the CDR3 DNA reads TGTGCCAGCAGCTTAAGTCCCCATAGCTCCTACGAGCAGTACTTC. This chain links TRBV7-3 with TRBJ2-7; D unclear. The germline gives CDR1 SGHTA, CDR2 FQGTGA. This CDR3 comprises 15 residues. V lost 1 base to trimming and J lost 0 bases, with 10 bases between them.

In this sample, this clone turned up a few times. The V gene is TRBV21-1, the J gene TRBJ2-2; the table names TRBD2, a call not compared with the DNA. TRBV21-1 is an annotated pseudogene. The CDR3 has 17 amino acids. CDR3 nucleotide sequence: TGTGCCAGCCTAGGGGCTAGCGGGAGTAAAATGGACGGGGAGCTGTTTTTT. It specifies CASLGASGSKMDGELFF.

CDR3 coding DNA: TGTGCCAGCAGCTTGCAGCTAGCGGGAGTGAACGGCGGGGAGCTGTTTTTT. This translates into CASSLQLAGVNGGELFF. The rearrangement links TRBV5-4 to TRBJ2-2; 10 bases line up with TRBD2. The ends lost 1 base at V and 7 bases at J; junction bases unmatched: 10. CDR3 length equals 17 residues. The germline gives CDR1 SGHNT, CDR2 YYREEE (reference sequence).

The chain has TRBV30 and TRBJ2-1, with D possibly TRBD1 on 5 matching bases. The ends were cut back, 4 bases at V and 15 bases at J, with 25 bases in the middle. Germline V lookup: CDR1 GTSNPN, CDR2 SVGIG (reference sequence). CDR3 length: 14 amino acids. The chain's CDR3 is CAWMGPGTSTGTFF. The CDR3 DNA sequence: TGTGCCTGGATGGGGCCAGGTACTTCCACTGGTACGTTCTTC.

This clone was seen a few times. V and J are TRBV27 and TRBJ2-3, with 10 bases lining up with TRBD1. The CDR3 loop spans 15 amino acids. Losses at the gene ends were 7 bases for V and 8 bases for J; bases not matched to a gene: 12. Per germline, CDR1 MNHEY and CDR2 SMNVEV (reference sequence). The CDR3 protein is CASTAPGTGVVTQYF. CDR3 DNA sequence: TGTGCCAGCACTGCGCCGGGGACAGGGGTTGTTACGCAGTATTTT.

This clone was observed a handful of times. This chain joins TRBV4-1 and TRBJ1-1, with no clear D. Trimming cost V 1 base and J 4 bases, with 10 bases left between them. CDR3 length: 14 residues. CDR1 MGHRA and CDR2 YSYEKL come from the germline V gene. The DNA of the CDR3 is TGCGCCAGCAGCCAAGGGTGGTCCGGCACTGAAGCTTTCTTT. This encodes CASSQGWSGTEAFF.

This clone was seen a few times. The genes are TRBV2 and TRBJ2-5; TRBD2 is a possible D gene (7 bases). CDR3 size: 14 residues. CDR1 is SNHLY and CDR2 is FYNNEI in the germline V gene. Trimming pared 7 bases from V and 5 bases from J, leaving 17 bases between. The CDR3 coding sequence is TGTGCCAGCAAATCTAGCGGAGGGGGGGAGACCCAGTACTTC. It specifies CASKSSGGGETQYF. Based on the CDR3 plus reference TRBV2 and TRBJ2-5, the full variable domain is EPEVTQTPSHQVTQMGQEVILRCVPISNHLYFYWYRQILGQKVEFLVSFYNNEISEKSEIFDDQFSVERPDGSNFTLKIRSTKLEDSAMYFCASKSSGGGETQYFGPGTRLLVL.

The chain has TRBV7-7 and TRBJ2-2, with 7 nucleotides matching TRBD1. The CDR3 extends over 15 amino acids. Germline loops: CDR1 SSHAT, CDR2 FNYEAQ (reference sequence). V was clipped by 5 bases and J by 1 base; unmatched bases: 4. The CDR3 nucleotides are TGTGCCAGCAGCCCCCGGACAGGGAACACCGGGGAGCTGTTTTTT. Translating it yields CASSPRTGNTGELFF. Based on the CDR3 plus reference TRBV7-7 and TRBJ2-2, the full variable domain is GAGVSQSPRYKVTKRGQDVTLRCDPISSHATLYWYQQALGQGPEFLTYFNYEAQPDKSGLPSDRFSAERPEGSISTLTIQRTEQRDSAMYRCASSPRTGNTGELFFGEGSRLTVL.

This clone has only a few counts. The chain links TRBV2 to TRBJ2-5; the D is unclear. Trimming stripped 1 base from V and 2 bases from J, with 5 bases between. Germline V gene data show CDR1 as SNHLY and CDR2 as FYNNEI. The CDR3 extends over 13 amino acids. As DNA, the CDR3 is TGTGCCAGCAGTGAAGGAGTTCAAGAGACCCAGTACTTC. This codes for CASSEGVQETQYF.

This chain joins TRBV4-1 and TRBJ1-4, with D perhaps TRBD1 (5 bases). Between the trimmed V and J ends, which lost 5 bases and 0 bases, there was a span of 13 bases. Germline loops: CDR1 MGHRA, CDR2 YSYEKL. CDR3 length: 16 amino acids. CDR3 sequence (DNA): TGCGCCAGCAGCAACAGGTGGCTAGCAACTAATGAAAAACTGTTTTTT. This gives the protein CASSNRWLATNEKLFF.

The chain recombines TRBV2 with TRBJ2-7, with TRBD2 identical over 10 bases. The germline V gene has CDR1 SNHLY and CDR2 FYNNEI. Germline trimming cut 5 bases from V and 5 bases from J; bases unmatched to any gene: 6. The CDR3 spans 14 residues. CDR3 bases: TGTGCCAGCAGTTGGACTAGCGGTGTCAACGAGCAGTACTTC. It translates to CASSWTSGVNEQYF.

There are a few counts of this clone. This sequence joins TRBV30 and TRBJ2-7; no firm D call. V gave up 4 bases and J gave up 5 bases, with 12 bases separating them. CDR1 GTSNPN and CDR2 SVGIG come from the germline V gene (reference sequence). There are 12 residues in the CDR3. The CDR3, as DNA: TGTGCCTGGATAGCCGGTGCGGACGAGCAGTACTTC. This encodes CAWIAGADEQYF.

This clone occurred a few times. The chain joins TRBV6-1 to TRBJ1-2, with D hard to call. The CDR3 is made up of 15 amino acids. V lost 2 bases to trimming and J lost 0 bases, with 10 bases between them. From germline, CDR1 is MNHNS and CDR2 SASEGT. The CDR3 DNA reads as TGTGCCAGCAGTGAAATGGGCAGAACTAACTATGGCTACACCTTC. It specifies CASSEMGRTNYGYTF.

The chain carries TRBV11-2 and TRBJ2-1, with D perhaps matching TRBD2 (5 bases). V lost 5 bases and J 4 bases, leaving 15 bases between the germline ends. Looked up from germline, CDR1 is SGHAT and CDR2 is FQNNGV. The length of the CDR3 is 15 residues. CDR3 in DNA: TGTGCCAGCAGCGCCGGACTGGCCCTGTACAATGAGCAGTTCTTC. It codes for CASSAGLALYNEQFF. Supplemented by reference TRBV11-2 and TRBJ2-1, the full variable domain reads EAGVAQSPRYKIIEKRQSVAFWCNPISGHATLYWYQQILGQGPKLLIQFQNNGVVDDSQLPKDRFSAERLKGVDSTLKIQPAKLEDSAVYLCASSAGLALYNEQFFGPGTRLTVL.

This clone has just a few counts. CDR3 nucleotides: TGCAGCGTTGATGGGCCGTCCACAGATACGCAGTATTTT. This gives the protein CSVDGPSTDTQYF. V usage is TRBV29-1 and J usage is TRBJ2-3; no reliable D call. Germline-derived CDR1 and CDR2 are SQVTM and ANQGSEA. This CDR3 is 13 amino acids long. V lost 3 bases and J 2 bases, leaving 9 bases between the germline ends.

This chain joins TRBV30 and TRBJ2-7; 7 bases fit TRBD2. This CDR3 has 12 residues. The junction had 7 bases not matched to a gene; V was cut back by 5 bases and J by 6 bases. The germline V gene has CDR1 GTSNPN and CDR2 SVGIG (reference sequence). CDR3 sequence (DNA): TGTGCCTGGCGGACTAGAGGTCTCGAGCAGTACTTC. It codes for CAWRTRGLEQYF.